The 11 T cell receptor beta chains reported below all come from one sample, sequenced in a study of neoadjuvant anti-PD-1 for oral cavity cancer. Noted time point: after neoadjuvant nivolumab, at surgical resection. Using immunoSEQ multiplex PCR, the repertoire was profiled, and TCRdb retains in-frame clones only, with some absent. This table holds about 13,000 clones, roughly two thirds found once. The material sequenced was PBMCs, taken after nivolumab (anti-PD-1) treatment. The receptors shown here come from a person aged 35 to 85 with oral cavity squamous cell carcinoma.

This sequence joins TRBV18 and TRBJ2-3; 7 bases match TRBD1. From germline, CDR1 is KGHSH and CDR2 LQKENI. V was pared by 8 bases and J by 4 bases, with 3 bases of the junction left unmatched. The CDR3 length is 12 residues. DNA of the CDR3: TGTGCCAGCGCGACAGGGTCAGATACGCAGTATTTT. As protein: CASATGSDTQYF.

This clone was observed a handful of times. The chain carries TRBV10-3 and TRBJ1-5; possibly TRBD1 for D (5 bases). The V gene lost 5 bases and the J gene lost 2 bases, with 7 bases spanning the gap. This CDR3 contains 13 residues. CDR1 and CDR2 from the germline V gene are ENHRY and SYGVKD. CDR3 protein: CAISLQGNQPQHF. The DNA for the CDR3 is TGTGCCATCAGTCTACAGGGCAATCAGCCCCAGCATTTT.

Only a few counts were recorded for this clone. CDR3 sequence: CASSEGGQGTYEQYF. For the CDR3, the DNA is TGTGCCAGCAGTGAAGGGGGACAGGGAACCTACGAGCAGTACTTC. This chain links TRBV2 with TRBJ2-7; 9 positions match TRBD1. The V gene's germline CDR1 is SNHLY and CDR2 FYNNEI. This CDR3 comprises 15 residues. V trimming: 1 base; J trimming: 2 bases; junction bases outside the gene matches: 3. The full variable domain, its missing parts supplied by reference TRBV2 and TRBJ2-7, is EPEVTQTPSHQVTQMGQEVILRCVPISNHLYFYWYRQILGQKVEFLVSFYNNEISEKSEIFDDQFSVERPDGSNFTLKIRSTKLEDSAMYFCASSEGGQGTYEQYFGPGTRLTVT.

The genes are TRBV19 and TRBJ1-5, with no clear D. The CDR3 contains 15 residues. The germline CDR1 and CDR2 sequences are LNHDA and SQIVND (reference sequence). Trimming stripped 5 bases from V and 0 bases from J, with 11 bases between. The CDR3 protein is CASSWQNPSNQPQHF. The CDR3 coding sequence is TGTGCCAGTAGTTGGCAGAACCCTAGCAATCAGCCCCAGCATTTT.

This clone was counted a few times. The rearrangement uses TRBV6-1 and TRBJ2-7; TRBD1 matches at 7 bases. Germline loops: CDR1 MNHNS, CDR2 SASEGT. The CDR3 runs 14 residues. The V segment lost 1 base and the J segment 3 bases; nucleotides outside the gene matches: 3. The CDR3 here is CASSEEAGGYEQYF. The CDR3 DNA reads as TGTGCCAGCAGTGAAGAGGCAGGGGGCTACGAGCAGTACTTC.

This clone was detected once. This sequence joins TRBV5-1 and TRBJ2-5; TRBD1 agrees at 9 bases. The CDR3 covers 16 residues. CDR1 SGHRS and CDR2 YFSETQ come from the germline V gene. J gave up 6 bases and V 4 bases, and 13 bases lay outside the gene matches. This CDR3 is CASSPNPNRGQKTQYF. DNA for the CDR3: TGCGCCAGCAGCCCAAATCCAAACAGGGGGCAGAAGACCCAGTACTTC.

This clone showed up just a few times. V is TRBV7-9 and J is TRBJ1-1, with D unresolved. The CDR3 covers 14 residues. Germline-derived CDR1 and CDR2 are SEHNR and FQNEAQ (reference sequence). V was shortened by 1 base and J by 0 bases, with 6 bases between the two germline ends. CDR3 residues: CASSLVPVNTEAFF. CDR3 DNA: TGTGCCAGCAGCTTAGTCCCGGTGAACACTGAAGCTTTCTTT.

The V gene is TRBV5-1, the J gene TRBJ2-7, with D unresolved. The CDR3 is made up of 14 amino acids. The germline V and J ends were trimmed by 3 bases and 3 bases, with 13 bases remaining between them. CDR1 is SGHRS and CDR2 is YFSETQ in the germline V gene. This CDR3 reads CASSSTQLGYEQYF. CDR3 DNA sequence: TGCGCCAGCAGCTCCACTCAACTGGGCTACGAGCAGTACTTC.

This chain joins TRBV7-9 and TRBJ2-7, with D hard to call. Germline CDR1 is SEHNR and CDR2 is FQNEAQ (reference sequence). This CDR3 comprises 12 residues. V lost 5 bases and J lost 0, with 5 bases in between. This CDR3 reads CASSRSSYEQYF. CDR3 bases: TGTGCCAGCAGCCGAAGCTCCTACGAGCAGTACTTC.

The rearrangement links TRBV30 to TRBJ2-3; unclear D gene. The V end was cut by 2 bases, the J end by 1 base, with 4 bases between. Germline lookup yields CDR1 GTSNPN and CDR2 SVGIG (reference sequence). The CDR3 consists of 12 residues. In nucleotides, the CDR3 is TGTGCCTGGAGTCCTGGCACAGATACGCAGTATTTT. It specifies CAWSPGTDTQYF. Full variable domain (rest looked up from reference TRBV30 and TRBJ2-3): SQTIHQWPATLVQPVGSPLSLECTVEGTSNPNLYWYRQAAGRGLQLLFYSVGIGQISSEVPQNLSASRPQDRQFILSSKKLLLSDSGFYLCAWSPGTDTQYFGPGTRLTVL.

V is TRBV9 and J is TRBJ2-1; 8 bases line up with TRBD2. V shed 0 bases and J 12 bases; nucleotides not matched to a gene: 8. From germline, CDR1 is SGDLS and CDR2 YYNGEE. The CDR3 length is 14 residues. CDR3 residues: CASSVEAGVGTQFF. DNA for the CDR3: TGTGCCAGCAGCGTAGAAGCGGGAGTAGGGACGCAGTTCTTC.